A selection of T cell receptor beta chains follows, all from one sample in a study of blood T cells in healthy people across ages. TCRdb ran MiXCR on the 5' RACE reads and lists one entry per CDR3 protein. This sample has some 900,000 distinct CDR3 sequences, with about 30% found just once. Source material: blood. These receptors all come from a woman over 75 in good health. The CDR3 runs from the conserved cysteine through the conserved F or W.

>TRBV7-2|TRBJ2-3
CASSLLLRTDTQYF
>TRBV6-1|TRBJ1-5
CASSEDPPGTGNQPQHF
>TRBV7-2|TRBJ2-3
CASSPAQYLADTQYF
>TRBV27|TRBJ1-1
CASRKEVGGRNTEAFF
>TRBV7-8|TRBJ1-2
CASSSTGGRGGYTF
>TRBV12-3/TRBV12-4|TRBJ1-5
CASSTGTGVNQPQHF
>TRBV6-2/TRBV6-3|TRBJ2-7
CASRGTGMYEQYF
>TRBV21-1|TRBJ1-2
CASFLLSGTGRLTGYTF
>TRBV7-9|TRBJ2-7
CASSYGLQGSTYEQYF
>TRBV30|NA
CAWTRGVNLYEQYF
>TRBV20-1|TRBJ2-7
CSLPLAGASYEQYF
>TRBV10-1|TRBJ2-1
CASSESQLAGGLRYNEQFF
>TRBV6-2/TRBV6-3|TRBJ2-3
CANSYPGQGAGTQYF
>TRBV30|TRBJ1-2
CAWILAGRGGYTF
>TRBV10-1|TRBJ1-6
CASSRSGGSPLHF
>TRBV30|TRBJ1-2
CAWSVDRRANYGYTF
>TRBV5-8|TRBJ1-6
CASSPAGRGYNSPLHF
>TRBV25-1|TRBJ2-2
CASSARDRDTGELFF
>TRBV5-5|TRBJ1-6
CASSSRGGAPSSYNSPLHF
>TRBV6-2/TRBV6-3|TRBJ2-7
CERGYAYEQYF
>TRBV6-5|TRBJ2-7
CASTPTGTSNEQYF
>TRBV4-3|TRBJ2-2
CASSQASRGRRTGELFF
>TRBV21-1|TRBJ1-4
CASSKARASGTHGPANEKLFF
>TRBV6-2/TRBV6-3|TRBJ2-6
CASHSGSSGANVLTF
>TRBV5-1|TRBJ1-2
CASNLEDRPTNYGHTF
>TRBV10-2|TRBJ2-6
CASGYGGTNGANVLTF
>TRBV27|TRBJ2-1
CASQWRAGDEQFF
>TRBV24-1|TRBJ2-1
CATSDGLLNYNEQFF
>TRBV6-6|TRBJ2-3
CASSNLMGGLTDTQYF
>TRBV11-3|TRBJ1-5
CASSSPRSLIGGNQPQHF
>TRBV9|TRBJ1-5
CASSVGQGGLNQPQHF
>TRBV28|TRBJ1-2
CASSWGTHYGYTF
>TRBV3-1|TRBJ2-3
CASSQLRTDTQYF
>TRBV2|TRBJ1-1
CASGGGIRMNTEAFF
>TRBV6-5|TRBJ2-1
CASSQGRSLSYNEQFF
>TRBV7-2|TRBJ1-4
CASSLAGAYEKLFF
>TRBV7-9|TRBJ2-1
CASFRGSGYNEQFF
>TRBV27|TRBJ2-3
CASSLSHLGTDTQYF
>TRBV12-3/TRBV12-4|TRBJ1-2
CASSFSGTGGVGYTF
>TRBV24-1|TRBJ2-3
CATSPGTGAGDTQYF
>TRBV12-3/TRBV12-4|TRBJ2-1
CASSLTSGNNEQFF